These 20 T cell receptor beta chains share one sample of origin, sequenced in a study of identical twins. TCRdb redid the calling of the 5' RACE reads with MiXCR, one entry per CDR3 protein. The data show 600,000 to 850,000 distinct CDR3 sequences, over 15% seen once. The same sample was also used in a study of T cells expressing NK-cell markers.

The specimen sequenced was PBMCs. All receptors derive from a woman aged 18-29 years in good health.

Only a few counts were recorded for this clonotype. V and J are TRBV5-1 and TRBJ2-3; TRBD2 matches 7 bases. The CDR3 contains 16 residues. Trimming at V came to 4 bases and at J to 0 bases, leaving 8 bases not matched to a gene. Looked up from germline, CDR1 is SGHRS and CDR2 is YFSETQ. This CDR3 reads CASSPLAGESTDTQYF. The CDR3 DNA follows: TGCGCCAGCAGCCCGCTGGCGGGGGAGAGCACAGATACGCAGTATTTT.

The rearrangement uses TRBV25-1 and TRBJ1-1, with a possible D match to TRBD1 (5 bases). Germline V gene data show CDR1 as MGHDK and CDR2 as SYGVNS. The germline V and J ends were trimmed by 0 bases and 4 bases, with 15 bases remaining between them. The CDR3 is made up of 16 amino acids. CDR3 sequence: CASSEYGRWGFTEAFF. CDR3 in DNA: TGTGCCAGCAGTGAATATGGAAGGTGGGGGTTCACTGAAGCTTTCTTT.

The chain links TRBV5-6 to TRBJ2-7, with D uncertain. This CDR3 region has 14 residues. Per germline, CDR1 SGHDT and CDR2 YYEEEE. V lost 0 bases and J 3 bases, leaving 10 bases between the germline ends. The CDR3 coding sequence is TGTGCCAGCAGCTTGGGCAGGCCCCGCTACGAGCAGTACTTC. It is translated as CASSLGRPRYEQYF.

This clonotype was counted a few times. This chain links TRBV20-1 with TRBJ2-5, with unresolved D. This CDR3 contains 12 residues. The germline V and J ends were trimmed by 8 bases and 1 base, with 11 bases remaining between them. The germline gives CDR1 DFQATT, CDR2 SNEGSKA (reference sequence). DNA for the CDR3: TGCAGTTCAACAACTACCCAAGAGACCCAGTACTTC. Translated, it gives CSSTTTQETQYF.

This clonotype was counted ten times or more. V and J are TRBV6-1 and TRBJ2-1; 9 bases are a match to TRBD2. This CDR3 region has 15 residues. J lost 2 bases, V lost 6 bases, and 5 bases had no gene match. The V gene's germline CDR1 is MNHNS and CDR2 SASEGT. Here the CDR3 DNA reads TGTGCCAGCAGGCCTTCTAGCGGGGCCTACAATGAGCAGTTCTTC. Protein product: CASRPSSGAYNEQFF.

This clonotype has at least ten counts. This CDR3 is CASSPDPTSYNEQFF. For the CDR3, the DNA is TGCGCCAGCAGCCCGGACCCAACGTCCTACAATGAGCAGTTCTTC. The chain combines TRBV5-1 with TRBJ2-1; D unresolved. The CDR3 spans 15 residues. V lost 4 bases to trimming and J lost 1 base, with 12 bases between them. The V gene's germline CDR1 is SGHRS and CDR2 YFSETQ.

This chain connects TRBV9 to TRBJ2-1, with TRBD2 identical over 10 bases. The ends lost 4 bases at V and 6 bases at J; junction bases unmatched: 10. Looked up from germline, CDR1 is SGDLS and CDR2 is YYNGEE. CDR3 size: 16 residues. The CDR3, as DNA: TGTGCCAGCAGCTACTTAACTAGCGGGGTCGGCAATGAGCAGTTCTTC. It yields the protein CASSYLTSGVGNEQFF.

This clonotype appeared a few times. J is TRBJ2-1 and V is TRBV20-1, with TRBD2 identical over 8 bases. The V gene end was trimmed by 5 bases and the J gene end by 5 bases; junction bases not matched to a gene: 8. The length of the CDR3 is 14 residues. CDR1 is DFQATT, CDR2 SNEGSKA, per germline (reference sequence). This CDR3 is CSAHSGTRHNEQFF. The CDR3 nucleotides read TGCAGTGCTCATAGCGGGACTCGCCACAATGAGCAGTTCTTC.

This chain uses TRBV5-1 with TRBJ2-7, with 8 nucleotides matching TRBD2. J gave up 4 bases and V 4 bases, and 16 bases lay outside the gene matches. Looked up from germline, CDR1 is SGHRS and CDR2 is YFSETQ. CDR3 length equals 17 residues. The CDR3 here is CASSARLARRAGYEQYF. The CDR3, as DNA: TGCGCCAGCAGCGCGAGACTAGCGCGTCGGGCGGGATACGAGCAGTACTTC.

This rearrangement joins TRBV20-1 to TRBJ2-7; the match to TRBD2 covers 7 bases. The V and J ends lost 0 bases and 10 bases, in that order; junction bases with no gene match: 12. The CDR3 is 14 residues long. The germline CDR1 and CDR2 sequences are DFQATT and SNEGSKA (reference sequence). The CDR3 reads CSAREPTSSTFQYF. As DNA, the CDR3 is TGCAGTGCTAGAGAACCGACTAGCTCCACCTTCCAGTACTTC.

About this clonotype itself: Lacking the conserved final phenylalanine or tryptophan, this CDR3 likely reflects a read error. The chain couples TRBV7-9 to TRBJ2-1; D is perhaps TRBD2 (5 bases). Germline V gene lookup returns CDR1 SEHNR and CDR2 FQNEAQ (reference sequence). CDR3 size: 15 residues. Between the trimmed V and J ends, which lost 7 bases and 8 bases, there was a span of 21 bases. Written as DNA, the CDR3 is TGTGCCAGCACCATCTCCCTCCACGAGGGCGATGAGCAGTTCCTC. Translated: CASTISLHEGDEQFL.

This rearrangement joins TRBV3-1 to TRBJ1-5, with D possibly TRBD1 on 5 matching bases. The CDR3 runs 17 residues. Germline lookup yields CDR1 LGHDT and CDR2 YNNKEL (reference sequence). CDR3 nucleotide sequence: TGTACCTTCAGTTTAAAGGTGTTGGGAGGGGTTGGTCAGCCCCAGCATTTT. Translated, it gives CTFSLKVLGGVGQPQHF. Looking up the rest from reference TRBV3-1 and TRBJ1-5 gives the full variable domain: DTAVSQTPKYLVTQMGNDKSIKCEQNLGHDTMYWYKQDSKKFLKIMFSYNNKELIINETVPNRFSPKSPDKAHLNLHINSLELGDSAVYFCTFSLKVLGGVGQPQHFGDGTRLSIL.

The sample holds a few counts of this clonotype. The chain uses TRBV5-1 and TRBJ2-1; the D gene is possibly TRBD2 (6 bases). This CDR3 spans 15 amino acids. The V gene's germline CDR1 is SGHRS and CDR2 YFSETQ. The V gene lost 3 bases and the J gene lost 3 bases, with 13 bases spanning the gap. CDR3 loop: CASSSEGLHYNEQFF. The DNA of the CDR3 is TGCGCCAGCAGCTCGGAGGGGCTACACTACAATGAGCAGTTCTTC.

This clonotype was seen a handful of times. This sequence joins TRBV13 and TRBJ2-5; 14 nucleotides agree with TRBD2. This CDR3 is built from 17 residues. Germline lookup yields CDR1 PRHDT and CDR2 FYEKMQ (reference sequence). Germline trimming cut 5 bases from V and 5 bases from J; bases unmatched to any gene: 10. The CDR3, as DNA: TGTGCCAGCAGCCGACAGGGACTAGCGGGGGCCGAGGAGACCCAGTACTTC. This codes for CASSRQGLAGAEETQYF.

This clonotype was seen more than once but under ten times. The chain carries TRBV20-1 and TRBJ2-7; TRBD1 agrees at 10 bases. Germline values: CDR1 DFQATT, CDR2 SNEGSKA (reference sequence). The V segment lost 6 bases and the J segment 6 bases; nucleotides outside the gene matches: 8. The length of the CDR3 is 13 residues. CDR3 coding DNA: TGCAGTGCCGGCCCGGGACAGGGGTTCGAGCAGTACTTC. Its protein product is CSAGPGQGFEQYF.

The genes are TRBV6-5 and TRBJ1-1; TRBD1 might be the D (6 bases). V lost 2 bases, J lost 2 bases, and 9 bases lay in between. Per the germline V gene, CDR1 is MNHEY and CDR2 is SVGAGI. CDR3 length equals 14 residues. CDR3 bases: TGTGCCAGCAGTTACGGGGGGGGCAACACTGAAGCTTTCTTT. Encoded protein: CASSYGGGNTEAFF.

This sequence joins TRBV20-1 and TRBJ1-5, with unresolved D. Germline V gene data show CDR1 as DFQATT and CDR2 as SNEGSKA (reference sequence). V was clipped by 2 bases and J by 5 bases, with 13 bases between them. This CDR3 has 14 amino acids. The CDR3 loop is CSARLSTRDQPQHF. The DNA of the CDR3 is TGCAGTGCTAGATTATCGACCCGTGATCAGCCCCAGCATTTT.

This clonotype turned up a few times. CDR3 protein: CASSPDRRNTEAFF. The CDR3 bases are TGCGCCAGCAGCCCGGACCGACGGAACACTGAAGCTTTCTTT. The V and J genes are TRBV5-1 and TRBJ1-1; no reliable D call. CDR3 length: 14 residues. CDR1 is SGHRS and CDR2 is YFSETQ in the germline V gene. V lost 4 bases and J lost 1, with 11 bases in between.

This clonotype was seen a few times. The chain combines TRBV5-1 with TRBJ2-4; D possibly matches TRBD1 or TRBD2 (6 bases each). CDR1 and CDR2 from the germline V gene are SGHRS and YFSETQ. The CDR3 runs to 15 residues. The V end lost 0 bases, the J end lost 6 bases, and 13 bases lay between the germline ends. Here the CDR3 DNA reads TGCGCCAGCAGCTTGGAGGGCCGGGGGCGAAACATTCAGTACTTC. The encoded protein is CASSLEGRGRNIQYF.

This clonotype was seen more than once but under ten times. The chain joins TRBV7-8 to TRBJ2-1; 8 bases align to TRBD2. CDR1 is SGHVS, CDR2 FQNEAQ, per germline. The CDR3 totals 18 residues. The V gene end was trimmed by 5 bases and the J gene end by 4 bases; junction bases not matched to a gene: 16. CDR3 nucleotides: TGTGCCAGCAGCCTCCGACCAACTGGGACTAGTATATACAATGAGCAGTTCTTC. It codes for CASSLRPTGTSIYNEQFF.